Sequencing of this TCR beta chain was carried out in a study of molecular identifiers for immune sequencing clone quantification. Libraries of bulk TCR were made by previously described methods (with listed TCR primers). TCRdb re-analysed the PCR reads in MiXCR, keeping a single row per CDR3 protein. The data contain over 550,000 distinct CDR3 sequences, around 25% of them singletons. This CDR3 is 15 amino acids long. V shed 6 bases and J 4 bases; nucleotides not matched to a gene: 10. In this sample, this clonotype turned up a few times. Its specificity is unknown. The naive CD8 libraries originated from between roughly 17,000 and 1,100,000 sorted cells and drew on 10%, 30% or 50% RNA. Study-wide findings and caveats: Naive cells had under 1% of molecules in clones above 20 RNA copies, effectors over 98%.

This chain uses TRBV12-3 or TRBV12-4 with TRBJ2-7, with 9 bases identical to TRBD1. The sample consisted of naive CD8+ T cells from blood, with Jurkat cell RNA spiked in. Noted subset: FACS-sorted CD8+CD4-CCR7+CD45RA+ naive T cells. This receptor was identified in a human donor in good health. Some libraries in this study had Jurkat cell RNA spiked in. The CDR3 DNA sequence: TGTGCCAGCAGACAAGGACAGGGGAGATTATACGAGCAGTACTTC. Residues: CASRQGQGRLYEQYF.